A selection of T cell receptor beta chains follows, all from one sample in a study of OX40 agonist ivuxolimab in advanced cancers. The table came from immunoSEQ multiplex PCR; TCRdb's copy has only in-frame clones and leaves some out. The profile shows some 54,000 clones, roughly nine tenths of them singletons. Specimen: CD4+ or CD8+ T cells sorted from blood, collected in a trial of the OX40 agonist ivuxolimab. The receptors stem from an adult with an advanced solid tumor such as melanoma, head and neck, liver or kidney cancer. Both conserved end residues are part of each CDR3. The order of the fields is CDR3 length, J gene, V gene, D gene, CDR3 protein. The D gene is left open where the match is weak.

cdr3_length: 15
j_call: TRBJ1-3
v_call: TRBV5-6
d_call: TRBD1
cdr3_aa: CASSLGGGGGNTIYF

cdr3_length: 11
j_call: TRBJ1-2
v_call: TRBV30
d_call: NA
cdr3_aa: CAWSAKYGYTF

cdr3_length: 14
j_call: TRBJ2-2
v_call: TRBV10-2
d_call: NA
cdr3_aa: CASVAAGNTGELFF

cdr3_length: 15
j_call: TRBJ1-2
v_call: TRBV5-6
d_call: NA
cdr3_aa: CASSFSTGTNYGYTF

cdr3_length: 18
j_call: TRBJ2-5
v_call: TRBV4-1
d_call: TRBD2
cdr3_aa: CASSQVGPAGGVQETQYF

cdr3_length: 13
j_call: TRBJ1-1
v_call: TRBV19
d_call: TRBD1
cdr3_aa: CASSKGGRTEAFF

cdr3_length: 13
j_call: TRBJ2-1
v_call: TRBV27
d_call: NA
cdr3_aa: CASSSTHRDEQFF

cdr3_length: 15
j_call: TRBJ2-2
v_call: TRBV7-3
d_call: NA
cdr3_aa: CASSFSRGKAGELFF

cdr3_length: 18
j_call: TRBJ2-3
v_call: TRBV29-1
d_call: NA
cdr3_aa: CSVVGLAEDLGSTDTQYF

cdr3_length: 14
j_call: TRBJ1-2
v_call: TRBV5-6
d_call: TRBD1
cdr3_aa: CASSPDRGTYGYTF

cdr3_length: 14
j_call: TRBJ1-1
v_call: TRBV7-2
d_call: NA
cdr3_aa: CASSLSSGATEAFF

cdr3_length: 15
j_call: TRBJ1-2
v_call: TRBV15
d_call: NA
cdr3_aa: CATSREGPANYGYTF

cdr3_length: 15
j_call: TRBJ2-1
v_call: TRBV7-9
d_call: TRBD1
cdr3_aa: CASSLGTGVFNEQFF

cdr3_length: 20
j_call: TRBJ1-2
v_call: TRBV29-1
d_call: TRBD1
cdr3_aa: CSVEEWGGMGGTETNYGYTF

cdr3_length: 15
j_call: TRBJ1-3
v_call: TRBV2
d_call: TRBD1
cdr3_aa: CASSAGQAAGNTIYF

cdr3_length: 13
j_call: TRBJ1-5
v_call: TRBV15
d_call: NA
cdr3_aa: CATTAGGNQPQHF

cdr3_length: 14
j_call: TRBJ1-2
v_call: TRBV4-1
d_call: NA
cdr3_aa: CASSRGGTSYGYTF

cdr3_length: 17
j_call: TRBJ2-2
v_call: TRBV19
d_call: NA
cdr3_aa: CASSRAGTPWGTGELFF

cdr3_length: 15
j_call: TRBJ2-7
v_call: TRBV10-3
d_call: NA
cdr3_aa: CAISESTPGAYEQYF

cdr3_length: 14
j_call: TRBJ2-7
v_call: TRBV6-6
d_call: TRBD1
cdr3_aa: CASKIGQGPYEQYF

cdr3_length: 12
j_call: TRBJ2-2
v_call: TRBV30
d_call: TRBD1
cdr3_aa: CAFGQGPGELFF

cdr3_length: 16
j_call: TRBJ2-3
v_call: TRBV5-1
d_call: NA
cdr3_aa: CASSLNPRHGTDTQYF

cdr3_length: 14
j_call: TRBJ1-4
v_call: TRBV7-9
d_call: NA
cdr3_aa: CASSSTSTNEKLFF

cdr3_length: 17
j_call: TRBJ2-4
v_call: TRBV11-2
d_call: TRBD1
cdr3_aa: CASSLNPGQVAKNIQYF

cdr3_length: 15
j_call: TRBJ2-6
v_call: TRBV6-1
d_call: NA
cdr3_aa: CASSEDSSGANVLTF

cdr3_length: 13
j_call: TRBJ2-7
v_call: TRBV21-1
d_call: NA
cdr3_aa: CASSFRGPYEQYF

cdr3_length: 15
j_call: TRBJ2-1
v_call: TRBV6-5
d_call: TRBD1
cdr3_aa: CASSFGTGPDNEQFF

cdr3_length: 14
j_call: TRBJ1-1
v_call: TRBV5-5
d_call: NA
cdr3_aa: CASSPSRANTEAFF

cdr3_length: 13
j_call: TRBJ1-2
v_call: TRBV30
d_call: TRBD1
cdr3_aa: CAWSLDREGGYTF